These T cell receptor beta chains were read from a single sample in a study of cytomegalovirus exposure and HLA in healthy donors. Profiling relied on immunoSEQ multiplex PCR, and the TCRdb table lists in-frame clones only, not all of them. The table lists 150,000 to 200,000 clones, around 88% of them singletons. The source material was PBMCs. These receptors all come from a man aged 40-49 years in good health and CMV-seropositive. Each CDR3 is given with its conserved first and last residue. Fields, in order: clone size, D gene, V gene, J gene, CDR3 DNA, CDR3 protein. The D gene is left open where the match is weak. Clone size is stated in some rows and not others, as once, few, many or a class when expanded.

clone size: NA
D gene: TRBD1
V gene: TRBV12-5
J gene: TRBJ2-7
CDR3 DNA: TGTGCTAGTCTTCCGGGACAGGGAAACGAGCAGTACTTC
CDR3 protein: CASLPGQGNEQYF

clone size: NA
D gene: TRBD1
V gene: TRBV5-1
J gene: TRBJ2-7
CDR3 DNA: TGCGCCAGCAGCTCCGGGACAGGGCCCGGTGAGCAGTACTTC
CDR3 protein: CASSSGTGPGEQYF

clone size: NA
D gene: TRBD1
V gene: TRBV7-2
J gene: TRBJ2-5
CDR3 DNA: TGTGCCAGCAGCCCTCAGGGGGCAGGGGGCCGGGAGACCCAGTACTTC
CDR3 protein: CASSPQGAGGRETQYF

clone size: few
D gene: NA
V gene: TRBV5-4
J gene: TRBJ2-7
CDR3 DNA: TGTGCCAGCAGTTCGACTAGATTACCCTACGAGCAGTACTTC
CDR3 protein: CASSSTRLPYEQYF

clone size: NA
D gene: NA
V gene: TRBV25-1
J gene: TRBJ2-6
CDR3 DNA: TGTGCCAGCGGAAGACAGCTCCCCTCTGGGGCCAACGTCCTGACTTTC
CDR3 protein: CASGRQLPSGANVLTF

clone size: few
D gene: NA
V gene: TRBV7-9
J gene: TRBJ2-7
CDR3 DNA: TGTTCCAGCAGCTTCCTCGGGGAGCAGTACTTC
CDR3 protein: CSSSFLGEQYF

clone size: NA
D gene: NA
V gene: TRBV29-1
J gene: TRBJ2-7
CDR3 DNA: TGCAGCGTTGAAGACAGCTCCTACGAGCAGTACTTC
CDR3 protein: CSVEDSSYEQYF

clone size: NA
D gene: TRBD1
V gene: TRBV6-4
J gene: TRBJ1-1
CDR3 DNA: TGTGCCAGCAGCCCTAAGACAGGGGGCACTGAAGCTTTCTTT
CDR3 protein: CASSPKTGGTEAFF

clone size: NA
D gene: NA
V gene: TRBV6-5
J gene: TRBJ2-3
CDR3 DNA: TGTGCCAGCAGTTACTCGGGCGGTGGGGCGACAGATACGCAGTATTTT
CDR3 protein: CASSYSGGGATDTQYF

clone size: once
D gene: NA
V gene: TRBV30
J gene: TRBJ1-2
CDR3 DNA: TGTGCCTGGAGCCCCAAGCCGGGCAGCGGGTACTATGGCTACACCTTC
CDR3 protein: CAWSPKPGSGYYGYTF

clone size: NA
D gene: TRBD2
V gene: TRBV11-2
J gene: TRBJ2-5
CDR3 DNA: TGTGCCAGCAGCTTAGCGATAGCGGGAGGGCGGGAGACCCAGTACTTC
CDR3 protein: CASSLAIAGGRETQYF

clone size: NA
D gene: NA
V gene: TRBV19
J gene: TRBJ2-1
CDR3 DNA: TGTGCCAGTAGCATCCCCGGGTATGGTGATGAGCAGTTCTTC
CDR3 protein: CASSIPGYGDEQFF

clone size: NA
D gene: TRBD2
V gene: TRBV5-6
J gene: TRBJ2-7
CDR3 DNA: TGTGCCAGCAGCCCCGGGGGGAACTCCTACGAGCAGTACTTC
CDR3 protein: CASSPGGNSYEQYF

clone size: NA
D gene: NA
V gene: TRBV19
J gene: TRBJ1-5
CDR3 DNA: TGTGCCAGTAGTAGTGGTGCGAGGCAGCCCCAGCATTTT
CDR3 protein: CASSSGARQPQHF

clone size: once
D gene: NA
V gene: TRBV16
J gene: TRBJ2-2
CDR3 DNA: TGTGCCAGCAGCCCTCTGGGAGTGACCGGGGAGCTGTTTTTT
CDR3 protein: CASSPLGVTGELFF

clone size: NA
D gene: NA
V gene: TRBV7-2
J gene: TRBJ1-1
CDR3 DNA: TGTGCCAGCAGTTCCGTTATCCCTCCCGGGGTCAACACTGAAGCTTTCTTT
CDR3 protein: CASSSVIPPGVNTEAFF

clone size: few
D gene: NA
V gene: TRBV4-2
J gene: TRBJ1-3
CDR3 DNA: TGTGCCAGCAGCCAAGACCTAACCGCTGGAAACACCATATATTTT
CDR3 protein: CASSQDLTAGNTIYF

clone size: few
D gene: NA
V gene: TRBV18
J gene: TRBJ2-2
CDR3 DNA: TGTGCCAGCTCCTCGCCGATCCCGGAGCTGTTTTTT
CDR3 protein: CASSSPIPELFF

clone size: few
D gene: NA
V gene: TRBV21-1
J gene: TRBJ2-1
CDR3 DNA: TGTGCCAGCAGCAAAAGGTCTCTAGCGGGAGGGCCGGAGCATTACAATGAGCAGTTCTTC
CDR3 protein: CASSKRSLAGGPEHYNEQFF

clone size: NA
D gene: NA
V gene: TRBV7-2
J gene: TRBJ1-1
CDR3 DNA: TGTGCCAGCAGCTTGTCTAGGAACACTGAAGCTTTCTTT
CDR3 protein: CASSLSRNTEAFF

clone size: NA
D gene: NA
V gene: TRBV28
J gene: TRBJ1-5
CDR3 DNA: TGTGCCAGCAGAACACAGGGTTCGAGCAATCAGCCCCAGCATTTT
CDR3 protein: CASRTQGSSNQPQHF

clone size: NA
D gene: NA
V gene: TRBV5-1
J gene: TRBJ1-1
CDR3 DNA: TGCGCCAGCAGATCGAGCGACGTGAACACTGAAGCTTTCTTT
CDR3 protein: CASRSSDVNTEAFF

clone size: NA
D gene: NA
V gene: TRBV18
J gene: TRBJ1-1
CDR3 DNA: TGTGCCAGCGCTCGACAGGAGAACACTGAAGCTTTCTTT
CDR3 protein: CASARQENTEAFF

clone size: once
D gene: NA
V gene: TRBV10-3
J gene: TRBJ2-7
CDR3 DNA: TGTGCCATCAGTGAGTCCCGACTAGCCACAGGGGAGCAGTACTTC
CDR3 protein: CAISESRLATGEQYF

clone size: few
D gene: TRBD1
V gene: TRBV19
J gene: TRBJ1-5
CDR3 DNA: TGTGCCAGTAGTACCCACACAGGGGACGGCAATCAGCCCCAGCATTTT
CDR3 protein: CASSTHTGDGNQPQHF

clone size: NA
D gene: NA
V gene: TRBV6-6
J gene: TRBJ2-7
CDR3 DNA: TGTGCCAGCAGGAGACAGACCGGTTTATCCTACGAGCAGTACTTC
CDR3 protein: CASRRQTGLSYEQYF

clone size: NA
D gene: NA
V gene: TRBV19
J gene: TRBJ2-3
CDR3 DNA: TGTGCCAGTAGTTTGGGCTTCTCCACAGATACGCAGTATTTT
CDR3 protein: CASSLGFSTDTQYF

clone size: once
D gene: TRBD1
V gene: TRBV5-1
J gene: TRBJ2-3
CDR3 DNA: TGCGCCAGCAGCCCGGGACAGGGAACAGATACGCAGTATTTT
CDR3 protein: CASSPGQGTDTQYF

clone size: NA
D gene: NA
V gene: TRBV5-1
J gene: TRBJ2-1
CDR3 DNA: TGCGCCAGCAGCTTTTCTAGCGACTACAATGAGCAGTTCTTC
CDR3 protein: CASSFSSDYNEQFF

clone size: NA
D gene: NA
V gene: TRBV14
J gene: TRBJ2-7
CDR3 DNA: TGTGCCAGCAGCCGATCTCCCGGGACCGGGGGTGTGGAGCAGTACTTC
CDR3 protein: CASSRSPGTGGVEQYF

clone size: once
D gene: TRBD2
V gene: TRBV11-3
J gene: TRBJ2-1
CDR3 DNA: TGTGCCAGCAGCTTAGGGACGACTAGCGGGAGTGAGAATGAGCAGTTCTTC
CDR3 protein: CASSLGTTSGSENEQFF

clone size: NA
D gene: NA
V gene: TRBV5-1
J gene: TRBJ1-3
CDR3 DNA: TGCGCCAGCTCTATGGGGGGTTCTGGAAACACCATATATTTT
CDR3 protein: CASSMGGSGNTIYF

clone size: NA
D gene: NA
V gene: TRBV6-1
J gene: TRBJ2-1
CDR3 DNA: TGTGCCAGCATCAATTCGGGGGAAAATGAGCAGTTCTTC
CDR3 protein: CASINSGENEQFF

clone size: NA
D gene: TRBD1
V gene: TRBV27
J gene: TRBJ1-4
CDR3 DNA: TGTGCCAGCAGTTTGGGGCCAGGGGGGAATGAAAAACTGTTTTTT
CDR3 protein: CASSLGPGGNEKLFF

clone size: NA
D gene: NA
V gene: TRBV25-1
J gene: TRBJ2-7
CDR3 DNA: TGTGCCAGCAGTGAAGCTGCGGGTCACTCCTACGAGCAGTACTTC
CDR3 protein: CASSEAAGHSYEQYF

clone size: NA
D gene: NA
V gene: TRBV7-2
J gene: TRBJ1-2
CDR3 DNA: TGTGCCAGCAGCTTACTCATAACAGGGTCTTATGGCTACACCTTC
CDR3 protein: CASSLLITGSYGYTF

clone size: NA
D gene: NA
V gene: TRBV7-2
J gene: TRBJ1-3
CDR3 DNA: TGTGCCAGCAGCCAAGGAGAGGATAAACTCTCTGGAAACACCATATATTTT
CDR3 protein: CASSQGEDKLSGNTIYF

clone size: NA
D gene: TRBD2
V gene: TRBV19
J gene: TRBJ2-1
CDR3 DNA: TGTGCCAGTAGTATAGTGAGCGGGGAGACCTACAATGAGCAGTTCTTC
CDR3 protein: CASSIVSGETYNEQFF

clone size: once
D gene: TRBD2
V gene: TRBV7-6
J gene: TRBJ2-7
CDR3 DNA: TGTGCCAGCAGCTTGATAGCGGAGGCGGGAGGCGAGCAGTACTTC
CDR3 protein: CASSLIAEAGGEQYF

clone size: NA
D gene: TRBD1
V gene: TRBV18
J gene: TRBJ1-5
CDR3 DNA: TGTGCCAGCTCACCATCCAGGGGGCCAGGGGACGGGCCCCAGCATTTT
CDR3 protein: CASSPSRGPGDGPQHF

clone size: NA
D gene: TRBD1
V gene: TRBV19
J gene: TRBJ2-1
CDR3 DNA: TGTGCCAGTAGTGGGACAGGGGCCGGGAATGAGCAGTTCTTC
CDR3 protein: CASSGTGAGNEQFF

clone size: NA
D gene: TRBD1
V gene: TRBV6-5
J gene: TRBJ1-4
CDR3 DNA: TGTGCCAGCATTTCCTCCCCTGGACAGGGAGATGAAAAACTGTTTTTT
CDR3 protein: CASISSPGQGDEKLFF

clone size: few
D gene: NA
V gene: TRBV18
J gene: TRBJ2-7
CDR3 DNA: TGTGCCAGCTCACCCGCGGAACTCTACGAGCAGTACTTC
CDR3 protein: CASSPAELYEQYF

clone size: NA
D gene: NA
V gene: TRBV5-4
J gene: TRBJ1-1
CDR3 DNA: TGTGCCAGCAGCTTACAGGGAGTCTCTGAAGCTTTCTTT
CDR3 protein: CASSLQGVSEAFF

clone size: NA
D gene: TRBD2
V gene: TRBV14
J gene: TRBJ2-1
CDR3 DNA: TGTGCCAGCAGCCAAGCAGCGGGAGGGCCACAGACGGGGATTTACAATGAGCAGTTCTTC
CDR3 protein: CASSQAAGGPQTGIYNEQFF

clone size: once
D gene: NA
V gene: TRBV28
J gene: TRBJ1-1
CDR3 DNA: TGTGCCAGCAGTACGGGGGGGGCGGTTAACACTGAAGCTTTCTTT
CDR3 protein: CASSTGGAVNTEAFF

clone size: once
D gene: NA
V gene: TRBV10-3
J gene: TRBJ1-1
CDR3 DNA: TGTGCCATCAGTGGCGACAGTATGAACACTGAAGCTTTCTTT
CDR3 protein: CAISGDSMNTEAFF

clone size: NA
D gene: TRBD2
V gene: TRBV9
J gene: TRBJ2-1
CDR3 DNA: TGTGCCAGCAGCATTCCGCGGGGGGGCTCCTACAATGAGCAGTTCTTC
CDR3 protein: CASSIPRGGSYNEQFF

clone size: NA
D gene: NA
V gene: TRBV6-4
J gene: TRBJ1-1
CDR3 DNA: TGTGCCAGCAGTAACCAAAGGGGGGGCCGTGAAGCTTTCTTT
CDR3 protein: CASSNQRGGREAFF

clone size: NA
D gene: NA
V gene: TRBV10-3
J gene: TRBJ1-1
CDR3 DNA: TGTGCCATCGGGGGGTCGCGAGTTGGGGCTGAAGCTTTCTTT
CDR3 protein: CAIGGSRVGAEAFF

clone size: NA
D gene: TRBD1
V gene: TRBV19
J gene: TRBJ2-7
CDR3 DNA: TGTGCCAGTAGTCCCTTGCGCGGGGCAGGGGGCCACAACGAGCAGTACTTC
CDR3 protein: CASSPLRGAGGHNEQYF

clone size: NA
D gene: TRBD2
V gene: TRBV9
J gene: TRBJ2-1
CDR3 DNA: TGTGCCAGCAGCGTACTTGGCGGGAGCAGCTCCTACAATGAGCAGTTCTTC
CDR3 protein: CASSVLGGSSSYNEQFF

clone size: few
D gene: TRBD1
V gene: TRBV5-1
J gene: TRBJ2-5
CDR3 DNA: TGCGCCAGCAGCCCGGGACAGCTCCAAGAGACCCAGTACTTC
CDR3 protein: CASSPGQLQETQYF